The 5 T cell receptor beta chains below were found in one sample sequenced in a study of T cells expressing NK-cell markers (dated by TCRdb to between 2020 and 2021). The method was 5' RACE. Sequencer: Illumina HiSeq 2000. TCRdb reprocessed the sequencing reads and holds a single record per CDR3 protein sequence, with no DNA. This sample's table contains roughly 350,000 distinct CDR3 sequences. The top ten hold roughly 5.4% of the sample. The sequenced sample was blood T cells: a sorted CD56 or NKG2C T cell subset, CD4+ or CD8+ T cells, or bulk PBMC T cells (not recorded which). Source of these receptors: a man aged 18-75 years in good health.

This chain links TRBV20-1 with TRBJ2-7; TCRdb's D gene call, TRBD1, goes unchecked for lack of DNA. The CDR3 is 11 residues long. CDR1 and CDR2 from the germline V gene are DFQATT and SNEGSKA (reference sequence). CDR3 residues: CSAWTGNEQYF.

The rearrangement links TRBV15 to TRBJ2-3; there is no DNA to check the TCRdb D call of TRBD2. This CDR3 has 19 residues. From germline, CDR1 is LNHNV and CDR2 YYDKDF (reference sequence). CDR3 residues: CATSYRLAPGLRATDTQYF.

J is TRBJ2-7 and V is TRBV28; TCRdb picks TRBD1, but there is no DNA to check that call. The germline V gene encodes CDR1 MDHEN and CDR2 SYDVKM. This CDR3 has 14 amino acids. CDR3 protein: CASRGQRGSYEQYF.

The chain links TRBV2 to TRBJ1-1. The germline gives CDR1 SNHLY, CDR2 FYNNEI. CDR3 length: 13 amino acids. CDR3 sequence: CASSALTDTEAFF.

The chain links TRBV20-1 to TRBJ1-2. Germline lookup yields CDR1 DFQATT and CDR2 SNEGSKA (reference sequence). CDR3 length equals 14 residues. Here the CDR3 reads CSADPGTAHLGYTF.